This TCR beta chain derives from a study of T cell responses to AZD1222 COVID-19 vaccine. A remark on this clone: The antigen is unknown.

V shed 4 bases and J 8 bases; nucleotides not matched to a gene: 8. The CDR3 is 14 amino acids. The germline CDR1 and CDR2 sequences are SGHDN and FVKESK. TCRdb's copy holds only in-frame clones and misses some; the assay was immunoSEQ multiplex PCR. The sample lists 150,000 to 200,000 clones, about 87% seen once, with around 5.8% in the top ten. Findings of the study overall: Mapped onto spike, vaccine-associated CD4 TCRs spanned it and were dominant at 160-218 and 743-854.

The receptor's source is an adult in good health. Sequences were derived from peripheral blood, sampled on day 0 of AZD1222 vaccination. This chain links TRBV14 with TRBJ2-1; 7 bases are shared with TRBD1. CDR3 bases: TGTGCCAGCAGCCTTACTCTAGGGGGCCATGAGCAGTTCTTC. Translating gives CASSLTLGGHEQFF.